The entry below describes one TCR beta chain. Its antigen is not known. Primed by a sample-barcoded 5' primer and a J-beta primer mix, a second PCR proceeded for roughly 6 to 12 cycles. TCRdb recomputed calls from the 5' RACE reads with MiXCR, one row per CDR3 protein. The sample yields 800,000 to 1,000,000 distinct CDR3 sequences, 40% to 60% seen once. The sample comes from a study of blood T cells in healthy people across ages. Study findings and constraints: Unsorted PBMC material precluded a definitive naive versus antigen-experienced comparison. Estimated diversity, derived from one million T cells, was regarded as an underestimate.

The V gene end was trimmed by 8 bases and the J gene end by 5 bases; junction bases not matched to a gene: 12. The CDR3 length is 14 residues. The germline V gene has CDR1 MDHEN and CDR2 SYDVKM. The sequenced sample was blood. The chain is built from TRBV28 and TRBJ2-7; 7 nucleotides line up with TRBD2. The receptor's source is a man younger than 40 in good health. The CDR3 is CASGIGGRADEQYF. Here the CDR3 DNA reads TGTGCCAGCGGAATTGGGGGGAGGGCGGACGAGCAGTACTTC.